This TCR beta chain was sequenced for a study of T-cell reconstitution after alpha-beta-depleted transplantation in children. In the case of this clonotype: What it binds is unknown.

Whole-study results and caveats: TCRbeta diversity was high at day 60 in some patients (a result of surviving recipient T cells and thymic progenitors). Reportedly, only several hundred clones from non-depleted graft cells drove alpha-beta T-cell counts at about two months. Fresh T-cell production supplied most of the T-cell counts and diversity seen one year after transplant.

Unique molecular identifiers were used in preparing the TCRbeta library. In TCRdb, the PCR reads were re-called with MiXCR into one record per CDR3 protein. The table includes 700,000 to 950,000 distinct CDR3 sequences, around 15% detected once. The CDR3 sequence is 16 residues long. CDR1 and CDR2 (germline): ENHRY, SYGVKD. V lost 3 bases to trimming and J lost 4 bases, with 16 bases between them. The chain recombines TRBV10-3 with TRBJ2-1; D is tentatively TRBD1 or TRBD2 (5 bases each). This clonotype was sampled from a male patient younger than 18 who had a stem cell transplant for acute lymphoblastic leukemia, so the T cells may come from the graft donor. The sample consisted of PBMCs, mostly from graft donor cells, taken 360 days after TCRalphabeta/CD19-depleted stem cell transplant. CDR3 amino acids: CAISEMGDIPYNEQFF. The DNA for the CDR3 is TGTGCCATCAGTGAAATGGGGGATATACCTTACAATGAGCAGTTCTTC.